Sequencing of this T cell receptor beta chain was carried out in a study of radiotherapy plus CTLA-4 blockade in lung cancer. Study at large: Among all patients, roughly 17% showed objective responses, while roughly 30% had disease control. Study-level findings and limits: Peripheral blood showed expansion of tumor-derived TCR clones after radiotherapy and ipilimumab.

A remark on this clone: Antigen unknown.

Focal radiation with ipilimumab CTLA-4 blockade was given to patients with chemo-refractory metastatic non-small-cell lung cancer. Profiling relied on immunoSEQ multiplex PCR, and the TCRdb table lists in-frame clones only, not all of them. The sample gives over 85,000 clones, 60% to 75% of which show up once; roughly 3.1% is in the top ten. Germline CDR1 is SGHKS and CDR2 is YYEKEE (reference sequence). V gave up 0 bases and J gave up 4 bases, with 15 bases separating them. This CDR3 comprises 16 residues. This receptor was obtained from a human donor with non-small cell lung cancer who had a partial response to radiotherapy plus ipilimumab. Some clones in this sample may be carry-over from other donors' samples. The sequences come from peripheral blood, collected from a patient treated with radiotherapy plus ipilimumab. This chain uses TRBV5-5 with TRBJ2-3, with D tentatively TRBD1 (5 bases). CDR3 amino acids: CASSLVPQQGPDTQYF. The CDR3 bases are TGTGCCAGCAGCTTGGTCCCCCAGCAGGGCCCAGATACGCAGTATTTT. The full variable domain, its missing parts supplied by reference TRBV5-5 and TRBJ2-3, is DAGVTQSPTHLIKTRGQQVTLRCSPISGHKSVSWYQQVLGQGPQFIFQYYEKEERGRGNFPDRFSARQFPNYSSELNVNALLLGDSALYLCASSLVPQQGPDTQYFGPGTRLTVL.